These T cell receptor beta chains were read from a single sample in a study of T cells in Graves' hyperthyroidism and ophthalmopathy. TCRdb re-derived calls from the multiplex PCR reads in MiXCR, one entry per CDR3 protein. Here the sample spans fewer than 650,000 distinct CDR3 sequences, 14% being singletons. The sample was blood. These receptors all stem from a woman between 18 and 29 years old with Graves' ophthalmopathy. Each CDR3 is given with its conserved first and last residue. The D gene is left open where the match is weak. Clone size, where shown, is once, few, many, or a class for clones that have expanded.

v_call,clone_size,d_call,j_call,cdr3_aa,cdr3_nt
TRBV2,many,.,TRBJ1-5,CASSGSGLSNQPQHF,TGTGCCAGCAGTGGGTCGGGGCTTAGCAATCAGCCCCAGCATTTT
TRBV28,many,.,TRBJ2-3,CASSFFLPNTDTQYF,TGTGCCAGCAGTTTTTTTCTCCCTAACACAGATACGCAGTATTTT
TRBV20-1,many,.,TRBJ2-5,CSARENTGEETQYF,TGCAGTGCTAGAGAAAATACGGGAGAAGAGACCCAGTACTTC
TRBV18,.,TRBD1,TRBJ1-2,CASSSGQGQVYGYTF,TGTGCCAGCTCATCAGGACAGGGGCAAGTCTATGGCTACACCTTC
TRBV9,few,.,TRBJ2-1,CASSEPRGAHPGNEQFF,TGTGCCAGCAGCGAACCGAGGGGGGCCCACCCGGGGAATGAGCAGTTCTTC
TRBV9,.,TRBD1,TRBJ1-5,CASSVAGTDQPQHF,TGTGCCAGCAGCGTAGCAGGGACAGATCAGCCCCAGCATTTT
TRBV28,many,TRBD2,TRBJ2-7,CASRPRTSGIYEQYF,TGTGCCAGCAGACCCCGGACTAGCGGGATCTACGAGCAGTACTTC
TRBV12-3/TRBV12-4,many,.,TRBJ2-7,CASSLPQSSYEQYF,TGTGCCAGCAGTTTACCCCAGAGCTCCTACGAGCAGTACTTC
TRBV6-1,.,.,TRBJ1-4,CASNPQGTDREKLFF,TGTGCCAGCAACCCCCAGGGCACGGATCGAGAAAAACTGTTTTTT
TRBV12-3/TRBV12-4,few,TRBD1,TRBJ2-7,CASRSWDSYEQYF,TGTGCCAGCAGGTCCTGGGACAGCTACGAGCAGTACTTC
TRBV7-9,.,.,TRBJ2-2,CASSLRGPTGELFF,TGTGCCAGCAGCTTACGGGGCCCCACCGGGGAGCTGTTTTTT
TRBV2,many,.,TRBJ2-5,CAGSTEQETQYF,TGTGCCGGCTCCACAGAGCAAGAGACCCAGTACTTC
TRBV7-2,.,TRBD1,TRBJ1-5,CASRPTGEGSNQPQHF,TGTGCCAGCAGACCTACAGGGGAGGGTAGCAATCAGCCCCAGCATTTT
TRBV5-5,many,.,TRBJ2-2,CASSLNSPYNTGELFF,TGTGCCAGCAGCTTGAACAGCCCCTATAACACCGGGGAGCTGTTTTTT
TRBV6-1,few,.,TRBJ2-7,CASSDHAGSTYEQYF,TGTGCCAGCAGTGACCACGCCGGGTCGACCTACGAGCAGTACTTC
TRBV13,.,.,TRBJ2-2,CASSSDKGVELFF,TGTGCCAGCAGCTCGGACAAGGGAGTGGAGCTGTTTTTT
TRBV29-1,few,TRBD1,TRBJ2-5,CSVAGTGKETQYF,TGCAGCGTGGCAGGGACAGGGAAAGAGACCCAGTACTTC
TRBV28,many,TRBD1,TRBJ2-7,CGTGTGLDEQYF,TGTGGAACCGGGACAGGGTTAGACGAGCAGTACTTC
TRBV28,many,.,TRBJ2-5,CASSLRGQIQETQYF,TGTGCCAGCAGTTTGCGCGGACAGATTCAAGAGACCCAGTACTTC
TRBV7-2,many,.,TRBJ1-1,CASSVYETLEAFF,TGTGCCAGCAGCGTCTATGAGACCCTTGAAGCTTTCTTT
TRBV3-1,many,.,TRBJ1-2,CASSQESGNYGYTF,TGTGCCAGCAGCCAAGAGTCCGGTAACTATGGCTACACCTTC
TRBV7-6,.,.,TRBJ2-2,CASSLRGTGTLELFF,TGTGCCAGCAGCCTAAGGGGAACCGGGACTCTGGAGCTGTTTTTT
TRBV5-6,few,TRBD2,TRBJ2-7,CASSLAAGTSGEVFSYEQYF,TGTGCCAGCAGCTTGGCAGCGGGGACTAGCGGGGAAGTTTTCTCCTACGAGCAGTACTTC
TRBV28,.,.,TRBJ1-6,CASSLIQGGSPLHF,TGTGCCAGCAGTTTAATACAGGGAGGTTCACCCCTCCACTTT
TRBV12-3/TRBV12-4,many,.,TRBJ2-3,CASGSGGHRGTQYF,TGTGCCAGCGGCAGCGGGGGCCACAGGGGTACGCAGTATTTT
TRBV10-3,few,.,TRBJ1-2,CAISESRGFYYGYTF,TGTGCCATCAGTGAGTCGAGGGGGTTCTACTATGGCTACACCTTC
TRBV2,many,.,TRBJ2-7,CASSDTPPGEQYF,TGTGCCAGCAGTGACACTCCCCCCGGGGAGCAGTACTTC
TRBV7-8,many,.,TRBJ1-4,CASSGTQGSNEKLFF,TGTGCCAGCAGCGGGACCCAGGGATCTAATGAAAAACTGTTTTTT
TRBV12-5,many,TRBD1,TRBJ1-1,CASGLDRGTEAFF,TGTGCTAGTGGTTTGGACAGGGGCACTGAAGCTTTCTTT
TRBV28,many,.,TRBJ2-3,CASSLPQVSRVDTQYF,TGTGCCAGCAGTTTGCCCCAGGTTTCCAGGGTAGATACGCAGTATTTT
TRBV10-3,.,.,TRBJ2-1,CASETRRENNEQFF,TGTGCCAGCGAAACGCGGAGGGAGAACAATGAGCAGTTCTTC
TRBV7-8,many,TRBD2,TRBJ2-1,CASSLRLAGENNEQFF,TGTGCCAGCAGCCTTAGACTAGCGGGAGAGAACAATGAGCAGTTCTTC
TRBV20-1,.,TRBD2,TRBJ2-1,CSALGTSGRNEQFF,TGCAGTGCTTTGGGGACTAGCGGGAGGAATGAGCAGTTCTTC
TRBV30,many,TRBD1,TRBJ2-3,CAWSRSTGGDTQYF,TGTGCCTGGAGCCGATCAACAGGGGGAGATACGCAGTATTTT
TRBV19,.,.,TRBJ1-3,CASSPNGNLPGNTIYF,TGTGCCAGTAGCCCTAACGGCAACCTGCCTGGAAACACCATATATTTT
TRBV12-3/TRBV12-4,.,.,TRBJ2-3,CASVGIGTDTQYF,TGTGCCAGCGTGGGGATAGGCACAGATACGCAGTATTTT
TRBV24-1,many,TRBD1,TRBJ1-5,CATQGVNQPQHF,TGTGCCACCCAGGGGGTCAATCAGCCCCAGCATTTT
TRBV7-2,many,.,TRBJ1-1,CASSLDEGLTEAFF,TGTGCCAGCAGCTTAGATGAGGGGTTAACTGAAGCTTTCTTT
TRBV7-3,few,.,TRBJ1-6,CASSLLPARDSPLHF,TGTGCCAGCAGCTTACTGCCGGCTCGGGATTCACCCCTCCACTTT
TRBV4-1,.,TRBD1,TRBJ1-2,CASSLVQGGTNGYTF,TGCGCCAGCAGCCTTGTACAGGGGGGGACGAATGGCTACACCTTC
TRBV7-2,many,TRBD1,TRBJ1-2,CASSLGDSSIYGYTF,TGTGCCAGCAGCTTAGGGGACAGTTCCATCTATGGCTACACCTTC
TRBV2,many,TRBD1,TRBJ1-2,CASSETQGEWTGYTF,TGTGCCAGCAGTGAAACCCAGGGGGAATGGACTGGCTACACCTTC
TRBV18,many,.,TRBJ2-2,CASSPINGELFF,TGTGCCAGCTCACCAATTAACGGGGAGCTGTTTTTT
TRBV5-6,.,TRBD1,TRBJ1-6,CASSFKTGSGSSPLHF,TGTGCCAGCAGCTTTAAGACAGGGAGTGGATCTTCACCCCTCCACTTT
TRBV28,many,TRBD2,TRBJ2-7,CASRTSGSALAEQYF,TGTGCCAGCAGAACCAGCGGGAGTGCTTTGGCCGAGCAGTACTTC
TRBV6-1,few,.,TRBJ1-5,CASSFSGYQPQHF,TGTGCCAGCAGTTTCAGTGGCTATCAGCCCCAGCATTTT
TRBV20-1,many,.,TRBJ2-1,CSARDYDNEQFF,TGCAGTGCTAGAGACTACGACAATGAGCAGTTCTTC
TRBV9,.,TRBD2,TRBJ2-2,CASSPPGELAGETGELFF,TGTGCCAGCAGCCCCCCAGGAGAACTAGCGGGAGAGACCGGGGAGCTGTTTTTT
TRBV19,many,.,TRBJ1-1,CASLTGGTEAFF,TGTGCCAGCCTCACCGGGGGGACTGAAGCTTTCTTT
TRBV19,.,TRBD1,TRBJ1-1,CASIWTGGSTEAFF,TGTGCCAGTATCTGGACAGGGGGAAGCACTGAAGCTTTCTTT
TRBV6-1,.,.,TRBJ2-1,CASSEAWGTSEQFF,TGTGCCAGCAGTGAAGCTTGGGGGACTTCAGAGCAGTTCTTC
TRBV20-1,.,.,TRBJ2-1,CSARADRQGEQFF,TGCAGTGCTAGGGCGGATAGGCAGGGTGAGCAGTTCTTC
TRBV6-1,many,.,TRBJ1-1,CASSRDGYRGYTEAFF,TGTGCCAGCAGTAGGGACGGATACCGGGGGTACACTGAAGCTTTCTTT
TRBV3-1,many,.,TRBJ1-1,CASSQARAGRLEAFF,TGTGCCAGCAGCCAAGCCCGGGCAGGGCGCCTTGAAGCTTTCTTT
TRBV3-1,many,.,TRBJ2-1,CASSQGSGHNEQFF,TGTGCCAGCAGCCAAGGCTCGGGACACAATGAGCAGTTCTTC
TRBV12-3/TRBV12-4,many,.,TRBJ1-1,CASSFGVAEAFF,TGTGCCAGCAGTTTCGGTGTCGCTGAAGCTTTCTTT
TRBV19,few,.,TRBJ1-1,CASSVGGPVNTEAFF,TGTGCCAGTAGTGTCGGCGGACCGGTGAACACTGAAGCTTTCTTT
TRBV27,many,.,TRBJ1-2,CASSRSEGWGYTF,TGTGCCAGCAGCCGCTCCGAGGGTTGGGGCTACACCTTC
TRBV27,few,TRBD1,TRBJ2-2,CASSLFFGTGVTGELFF,TGTGCCAGCAGTTTATTCTTCGGGACAGGGGTCACCGGGGAGCTGTTTTTT